The 29 T cell receptor beta chains below come from one sample, sequenced in a study of shared clonotypes between healthy human individuals. This table comes from immunoSEQ multiplex PCR, and its TCRdb copy is limited to in-frame clones, with some not included. This sample yields about 600,000 clones, of which approximately 97% are seen a single time; about 0.057% belongs to the top ten. Input material: naive CD4+ T cells sorted from blood. As for subset: CD45RA+ positively selected. The source is a woman in her twenties or thirties in good health.

The chain combines TRBV28 with TRBJ2-1; TRBD2 aligns across 9 bases. CDR3 size: 15 residues. CDR1 MDHEN and CDR2 SYDVKM come from the germline V gene. The J segment lost 3 bases and the V segment lost 6 bases, leaving 6 bases of the junction unmatched. The CDR3 sequence is CASRSSGSGYNEQFF. The CDR3 DNA reads as TGTGCCAGCAGGAGTAGCGGGAGTGGCTACAATGAGCAGTTCTTC.

The gene calls are TRBV6-5 and TRBJ2-1; no clear D. The CDR3 contains 16 residues. Trimming removed 1 base at V and 7 bases at J, with 17 bases between. Germline V gene lookup returns CDR1 MNHEY and CDR2 SVGAGI. CDR3 coding DNA: TGTGCCAGCAGTTACTATGGGTCTATATTAGTGAATGAGCAGTTCTTC. It translates to CASSYYGSILVNEQFF.

The chain couples TRBV6-6 to TRBJ2-5; TRBD2 aligns across 9 bases. The J call may be in error: the DNA end matches TRBJ2-7 better. Germline V gives CDR1 MNHNY, CDR2 SVGAGI (reference sequence). This CDR3 region has 14 residues. The CDR3 nucleotides read TGTGCCAGCAGTTCTTCTAGCGGGAACTACGAGCAGTACTTC. Translation: CASSSSSGNYEQYF.

The chain has TRBV30 and TRBJ1-3; D is undetermined. Germline CDR1 reads GTSNPN; CDR2 reads SVGIG (reference sequence). V was cut by 8 bases and J by 4 bases, with 15 bases left in between. The CDR3 loop spans 13 amino acids. In DNA, the CDR3 is TGTGCCGTGGACCTAAGCGAGGGAAACACCATATATTTT. It specifies CAVDLSEGNTIYF.

The rearrangement joins TRBV19 to TRBJ2-3; TRBD2 is a possible D gene (5 bases). The CDR3 sequence is 15 residues long. Trimming pared 3 bases from V and 4 bases from J, leaving 14 bases between. CDR1 and CDR2 (germline): LNHDA, SQIVND (reference sequence). This CDR3 is CASSIGSVSADTQYF. In DNA form, the CDR3 reads TGTGCCAGTAGTATCGGTAGCGTTTCGGCAGATACGCAGTATTTT.

This rearrangement joins TRBV5-6 to TRBJ2-2; 13 bases fit TRBD2. This CDR3 spans 16 amino acids. Looked up from germline, CDR1 is SGHDT and CDR2 is YYEEEE. The J segment lost 6 bases and the V segment lost 3 bases, leaving 5 bases of the junction unmatched. Written as DNA, the CDR3 is TGTGCCAGCAGCTCGCTACTAGCGGGAGGGCCCGGGGAGCTGTTTTTT. Encoded protein: CASSSLLAGGPGELFF.

This clone appeared a single time. Other DNA sequences in this specimen translate into the identical CDR3. The chain carries TRBV18 and TRBJ1-1; D not certain. Germline lookup yields CDR1 KGHSH and CDR2 LQKENI. CDR3 length: 14 residues. V was cut by 3 bases and J by 2 bases, with 10 bases left in between. Written as DNA, the CDR3 is TGTGCCAGCTCACCCCCCCCGGCTAACACTGAAGCTTTCTTT. Amino acids: CASSPPPANTEAFF.

V is TRBV5-1 and J is TRBJ1-2, with a possible D match to TRBD1 (6 bases). V was pared by 4 bases and J by 8 bases, with 15 bases between. Germline CDR1 reads SGHRS; CDR2 reads YFSETQ. CDR3 length: 13 residues. CDR3 protein: CASSPRGMEGYTF. CDR3 coding DNA: TGCGCCAGCAGCCCGAGGGGGATGGAAGGCTACACCTTC.

V usage is TRBV6-1 and J usage is TRBJ2-7, with TRBD1 identical over 7 bases. Germline CDR1 and CDR2: MNHNS and SASEGT. Germline trimming cut 1 base from V and 4 bases from J; bases unmatched to any gene: 7. CDR3 length equals 15 residues. In DNA, the CDR3 is TGTGCCAGCAGTGAAGGGGGACAGCTAAGGTACGAGCAGTACTTC. Its protein product is CASSEGGQLRYEQYF.

V is TRBV6-6 and J is TRBJ2-5, with 8 bases that match TRBD1. The CDR3 contains 15 residues. J was trimmed by 1 base and V by 7 bases; bases with no gene match: 8. Per the germline V gene, CDR1 is MNHNY and CDR2 is SVGAGI (reference sequence). The CDR3 sequence: CASTIRTGTQETQYF. The CDR3 region has the DNA TGTGCCAGCACCATAAGGACAGGGACCCAAGAGACCCAGTACTTC.

This clone came up a few times. The V and J genes are TRBV27 and TRBJ1-2; D may be TRBD1 (6 bases). Trimming left V 6 bases short and J 0 bases short, with 17 bases between. Germline V lookup: CDR1 MNHEY, CDR2 SMNVEV (reference sequence). This CDR3 comprises 16 residues. CDR3 sequence: CASSRLQGASNYGYTF. CDR3 sequence (DNA): TGTGCCAGCAGCCGATTACAGGGAGCATCTAACTATGGCTACACCTTC.

The chain links TRBV5-1 to TRBJ2-6; D is undetermined. Germline values: CDR1 SGHRS, CDR2 YFSETQ. The ends were cut back, 4 bases at V and 0 bases at J, with 8 bases in the middle. CDR3 length equals 15 residues. DNA of the CDR3: TGCGCCAGCAGCCCGACAAGCTCTGGGGCCAACGTCCTGACTTTC. It is translated as CASSPTSSGANVLTF.

This clone was seen only once. V usage is TRBV30 and J usage is TRBJ2-5, with 7 bases aligning to TRBD1. Germline lookup yields CDR1 GTSNPN and CDR2 SVGIG (reference sequence). The CDR3 is made up of 14 amino acids. Trimming at V came to 3 bases and at J to 10 bases, leaving 14 bases not matched to a gene. CDR3 nucleotide sequence: TGTGCCTGGAGGAGGGACAGCCGGCAAGGGGACCAGTACTTC. It encodes CAWRRDSRQGDQYF.

The V and J genes are TRBV20-1 and TRBJ1-2; D uncertain. V was trimmed by 1 base and J by 5 bases, leaving 5 bases between them. The CDR3 is made up of 11 amino acids. Germline CDR1 is DFQATT and CDR2 is SNEGSKA (reference sequence). This chain's CDR3 is CSARAGYGYTF. The CDR3 DNA reads as TGCAGTGCTAGAGCGGGGTATGGCTACACCTTC.

The V call is TRBV18, the J call TRBJ1-2; 11 bases line up with TRBD1. J lost 7 bases, V lost 3 bases, and 16 bases had no gene match. Germline CDR1 reads KGHSH; CDR2 reads LQKENI. The CDR3 contains 18 residues. DNA for the CDR3: TGTGCCAGCTCACCCTTGGACAGGGGGCCTAAGAGGGCTGTTGGCTACACCTTC. Translated, it gives CASSPLDRGPKRAVGYTF. The entire variable domain, with the rest obtained from reference TRBV18 and TRBJ1-2, is as follows: NAGVMQNPRHLVRRRGQEARLRCSPMKGHSHVYWYRQLPEEGLKFMVYLQKENIIDESGMPKERFSAEFPKEGPSILRIQQVVRGDSAAYFCASSPLDRGPKRAVGYTFGSGTRLTVV.

This clone occurred once. This chain uses TRBV10-3 with TRBJ2-7, with TRBD2 identical over 9 bases. From germline, CDR1 is ENHRY and CDR2 SYGVKD. Trimming at V came to 4 bases and at J to 0 bases, leaving 7 bases not matched to a gene. CDR3 length: 16 amino acids. CDR3 coding DNA: TGTGCCATCAGTGTGTCGGCGGGAGGGTCCTCCTACGAGCAGTACTTC. Translated, it gives CAISVSAGGSSYEQYF.

The genes are TRBV19 and TRBJ1-2; 7 bases line up with TRBD1. Unmatched junction bases numbered 11, after V lost 6 bases and J lost 7 bases. This CDR3 comprises 14 residues. Germline lookup yields CDR1 LNHDA and CDR2 SQIVND (reference sequence). Here the CDR3 DNA reads TGTGCCAGTAGGACAGGGCCATCCAGCGCTGGCTACACCTTC. Residues: CASRTGPSSAGYTF.

This chain connects TRBV28 to TRBJ1-1; the D gene is possibly TRBD1 (6 bases). Germline CDR1 and CDR2: MDHEN and SYDVKM. The germline V and J ends were trimmed by 8 bases and 1 base, with 8 bases remaining between them. The CDR3 spans 12 residues. CDR3 loop: CASLRGNTEAFF. The DNA of the CDR3 is TGTGCCAGCCTCAGGGGGAACACTGAAGCTTTCTTT.

The count of this clone is one. The chain carries TRBV28 and TRBJ1-3; 9 nucleotides match TRBD1. The CDR3 has 15 amino acids. The V gene's germline CDR1 is MDHEN and CDR2 SYDVKM. V trimming: 4 bases; J trimming: 3 bases; junction bases outside the gene matches: 4. CDR3: CASSSGTGIGNTIYF. The DNA of the CDR3 is TGTGCCAGCAGTTCCGGGACAGGGATTGGAAACACCATATATTTT.

The chain carries TRBV27 and TRBJ2-2; D could derive from TRBD1 or TRBD2 (6 bases each). V was cut by 6 bases and J by 1 base, with 12 bases left in between. Germline assignment: CDR1 MNHEY and CDR2 SMNVEV (reference sequence). This CDR3 contains 15 residues. The CDR3 nucleotides are TGTGCCAGCAGCCAACAGGGACTGAACACCGGGGAGCTGTTTTTT. Protein: CASSQQGLNTGELFF.

The gene calls are TRBV5-1 and TRBJ1-1; D gene ambiguous. Trimming took 4 bases from V and 5 from J, leaving 18 bases between them. This CDR3 contains 15 residues. CDR1 is SGHRS and CDR2 is YFSETQ in the germline V gene. CDR3 in DNA: TGCGCCAGCAGCGGATCGGCCCCGAAGGTGACTGAAGCTTTCTTT. Its protein product is CASSGSAPKVTEAFF.

The chain recombines TRBV15 with TRBJ2-3; D uncertain. Germline assignment: CDR1 LNHNV and CDR2 YYDKDF (reference sequence). Deletions cut 4 bases from V and 0 bases from J, with 5 bases between. The CDR3 is 13 amino acids. The CDR3 coding sequence is TGTGCCACCAGCACATCTAGCACAGATACGCAGTATTTT. Translation gives CATSTSSTDTQYF.

V is TRBV11-2 and J is TRBJ2-1; TRBD2 aligns across 11 bases. The V segment lost 4 bases and the J segment 13 bases; nucleotides outside the gene matches: 9. Per the germline V gene, CDR1 is SGHAT and CDR2 is FQNNGV. The CDR3 loop spans 14 amino acids. CDR3 nucleotides: TGTGCCAGCAGCTCGGGACTAGCGGACCGAGAACAGTTCTTC. Protein: CASSSGLADREQFF. Full variable domain (rest looked up from reference TRBV11-2 and TRBJ2-1): EAGVAQSPRYKIIEKRQSVAFWCNPISGHATLYWYQQILGQGPKLLIQFQNNGVVDDSQLPKDRFSAERLKGVDSTLKIQPAKLEDSAVYLCASSSGLADREQFFGPGTRLTVL.

The chain links TRBV28 to TRBJ2-1; the D call may be TRBD1 or TRBD2 (5 bases each). Per the germline V gene, CDR1 is MDHEN and CDR2 is SYDVKM. The CDR3 has 15 amino acids. V was pared by 6 bases and J by 6 bases, with 18 bases between. CDR3 sequence: CASRELGEKGNEQFF. The CDR3 nucleotides read TGTGCCAGCAGGGAACTGGGGGAGAAGGGCAATGAGCAGTTCTTC.

This chain connects TRBV4-2 to TRBJ2-6, with unresolved D. The CDR3 length is 15 residues. Germline loops: CDR1 LGHNA, CDR2 YNFKEQ. With 0 bases removed from V and 1 base from J, the gap between germline ends came to 4 bases. Here the CDR3 reads CASSQDSSGANVLTF. For the CDR3, the DNA is TGTGCCAGCAGCCAAGATTCATCTGGGGCCAACGTCCTGACTTTC.

In this sample, this clone turned up a few times. The chain couples TRBV19 to TRBJ1-5; D not resolved. This CDR3 is 13 amino acids long. CDR1 and CDR2 (germline): LNHDA, SQIVND (reference sequence). V dropped 4 bases and J dropped 4 bases, with 8 bases sitting between them. CDR3 in DNA: TGTGCCAGTAGTAGCTGGGATAATCAGCCCCAGCATTTT. Its translation is CASSSWDNQPQHF.

The rearrangement links TRBV5-1 to TRBJ2-5; perhaps TRBD2 as D (6 bases). Trimming pared 7 bases from V and 5 bases from J, leaving 15 bases between. Looked up from germline, CDR1 is SGHRS and CDR2 is YFSETQ. This CDR3 is built from 13 residues. As DNA, the CDR3 is TGCGCCAGCGAGAGGTCGGGAGATGAGACCCAGTACTTC. Protein product: CASERSGDETQYF.

The chain carries TRBV2 and TRBJ1-1; D perhaps matches TRBD1 (5 bases). CDR3 length: 13 amino acids. Germline V gene data show CDR1 as SNHLY and CDR2 as FYNNEI. V dropped 7 bases and J dropped 0 bases, with 9 bases sitting between them. The CDR3 nucleotides are TGTGCCAGCACCGACAGTCTGAACACTGAAGCTTTCTTT. As protein: CASTDSLNTEAFF.

This chain uses TRBV6-5 with TRBJ2-7, with 9 nucleotides matching TRBD2. Germline V lookup: CDR1 MNHEY, CDR2 SVGAGI. This CDR3 contains 16 residues. V gave up 4 bases and J gave up 4 bases; unmatched junction bases: 11. Here the CDR3 DNA reads TGTGCCAGCAGTTCGCGGGGGCGGGAGGGCCGGTACGAGCAGTACTTC. It specifies CASSSRGREGRYEQYF.